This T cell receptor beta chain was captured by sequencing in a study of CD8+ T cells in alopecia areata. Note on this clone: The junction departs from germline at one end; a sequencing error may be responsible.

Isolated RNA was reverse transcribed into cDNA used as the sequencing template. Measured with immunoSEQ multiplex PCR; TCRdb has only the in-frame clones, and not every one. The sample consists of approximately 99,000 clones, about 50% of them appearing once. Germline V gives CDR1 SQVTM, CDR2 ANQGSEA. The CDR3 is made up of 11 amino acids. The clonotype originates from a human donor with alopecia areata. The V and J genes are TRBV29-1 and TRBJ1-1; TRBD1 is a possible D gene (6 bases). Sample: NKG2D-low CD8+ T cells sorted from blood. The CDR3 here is CSAEFRGGAFF. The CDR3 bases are TGCAGCGCTGAATTTAGAGGGGGGGCTTTCTTT. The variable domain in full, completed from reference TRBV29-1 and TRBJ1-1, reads SAVISQKPSRDICQRGTSLTIQCQVDSQVTMMFWYRQQPGQSLTLIATANQGSEATYESGFVIDKFPISRPNLTFSTLTVSNMSPEDSSIYLCSAEFRGGAFFGQGTRLTVV.